This T cell receptor (beta chain) comes out of a study of cytomegalovirus exposure and HLA in healthy donors. Study-wide points: It was reported that the classifier diagnosed cytomegalovirus status with high specificity and sensitivity in both the original and validation cohorts. TCR beta chains numbering more than 150 were designated cytomegalovirus-associated. Most TCRs appeared rarely, but some public TCRs recurred in many donors.

V lost 0 bases and J lost 3; bases outside the gene matches: 1. The CDR3 spans 15 residues. The germline V gene encodes CDR1 SGHRS and CDR2 YFSETQ. The validation cohort, a group of 120 subjects, included the donors and was separate from the approximately 650-subject first cohort. Libraries were prepared by immunoSEQ multiplex PCR; TCRdb keeps only in-frame clonotypes and omits some of them. The sample holds about 98,000 clones, about 90% seen once. With regard to this clone: Its antigen is still unknown.

The rearrangement uses TRBV5-1 and TRBJ2-5, with TRBD2 identical over 11 bases. The sequencing input was PBMCs. The source of this sequence is a man between 18 and 35 years old in good health and CMV-seropositive. In DNA form, the CDR3 reads TGCGCCAGCAGCTTGGTGGGACTAGCGGAAGAGACCCAGTACTTC. Amino acid sequence: CASSLVGLAEETQYF. Complete variable domain (other parts from reference TRBV5-1 and TRBJ2-5): KAGVTQTPRYLIKTRGQQVTLSCSPISGHRSVSWYQQTPGQGLQFLFEYFSETQRNKGNFPGRFSGRQFSNSRSEMNVSTLELGDSALYLCASSLVGLAEETQYFGPGTRLLVL.